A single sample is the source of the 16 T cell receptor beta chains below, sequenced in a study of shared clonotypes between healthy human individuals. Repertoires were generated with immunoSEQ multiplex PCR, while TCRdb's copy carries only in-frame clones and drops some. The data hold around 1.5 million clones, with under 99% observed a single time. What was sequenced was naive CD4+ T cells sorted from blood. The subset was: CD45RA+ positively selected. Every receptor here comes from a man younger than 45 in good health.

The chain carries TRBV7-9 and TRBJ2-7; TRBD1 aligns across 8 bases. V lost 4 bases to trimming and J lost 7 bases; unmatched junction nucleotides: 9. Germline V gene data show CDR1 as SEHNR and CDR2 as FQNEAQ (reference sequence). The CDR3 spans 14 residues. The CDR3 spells CASSSNDRGWEQYF. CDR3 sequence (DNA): TGTGCCAGCAGCTCCAATGACAGGGGTTGGGAGCAGTACTTC.

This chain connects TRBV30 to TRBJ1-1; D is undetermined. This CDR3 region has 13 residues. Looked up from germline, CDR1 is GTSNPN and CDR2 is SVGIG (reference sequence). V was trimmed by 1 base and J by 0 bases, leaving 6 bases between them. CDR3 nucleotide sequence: TGTGCCTGGAGTGCTACTATGAACACTGAAGCTTTCTTT. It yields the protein CAWSATMNTEAFF.

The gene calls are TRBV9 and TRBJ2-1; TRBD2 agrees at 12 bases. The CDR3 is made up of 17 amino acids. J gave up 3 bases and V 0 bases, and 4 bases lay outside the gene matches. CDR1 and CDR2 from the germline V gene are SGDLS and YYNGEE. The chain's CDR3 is CASSVAWTSGNYNEQFF. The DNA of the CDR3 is TGTGCCAGCAGCGTAGCCTGGACTAGCGGGAACTACAATGAGCAGTTCTTC.

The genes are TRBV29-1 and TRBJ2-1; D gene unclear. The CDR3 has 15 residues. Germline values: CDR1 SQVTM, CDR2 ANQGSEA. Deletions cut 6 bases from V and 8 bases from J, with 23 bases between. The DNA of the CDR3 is TGCAGCGTCTCCTTAGTACGGTTGACTTGGGATGAGCAGTTCTTC. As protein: CSVSLVRLTWDEQFF.

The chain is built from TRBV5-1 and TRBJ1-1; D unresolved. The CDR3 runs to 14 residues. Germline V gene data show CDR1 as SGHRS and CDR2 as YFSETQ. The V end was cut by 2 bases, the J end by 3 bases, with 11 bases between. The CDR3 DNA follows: TGCGCCAGCAGCTTCCGGGGAGATGACACTGAAGCTTTCTTT. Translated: CASSFRGDDTEAFF. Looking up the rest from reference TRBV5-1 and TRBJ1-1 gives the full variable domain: KAGVTQTPRYLIKTRGQQVTLSCSPISGHRSVSWYQQTPGQGLQFLFEYFSETQRNKGNFPGRFSGRQFSNSRSEMNVSTLELGDSALYLCASSFRGDDTEAFFGQGTRLTVV.

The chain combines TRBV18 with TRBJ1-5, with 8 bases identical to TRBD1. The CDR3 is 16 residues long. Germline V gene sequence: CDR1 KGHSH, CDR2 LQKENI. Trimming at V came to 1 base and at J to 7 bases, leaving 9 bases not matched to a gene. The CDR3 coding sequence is TGTGCCAGCTCACCACTGGACAGGGTGTTCGGCCAGCCCCAGCATTTT. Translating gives CASSPLDRVFGQPQHF.

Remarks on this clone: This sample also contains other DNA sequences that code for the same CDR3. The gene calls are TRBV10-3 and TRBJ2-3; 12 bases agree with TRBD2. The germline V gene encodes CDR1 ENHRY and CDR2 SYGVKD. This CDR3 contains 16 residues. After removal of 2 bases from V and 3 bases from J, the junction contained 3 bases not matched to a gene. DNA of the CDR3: TGTGCCATCAGTGAGCGTCTAGCGGGAGGGACAGATACGCAGTATTTT. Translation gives CAISERLAGGTDTQYF.

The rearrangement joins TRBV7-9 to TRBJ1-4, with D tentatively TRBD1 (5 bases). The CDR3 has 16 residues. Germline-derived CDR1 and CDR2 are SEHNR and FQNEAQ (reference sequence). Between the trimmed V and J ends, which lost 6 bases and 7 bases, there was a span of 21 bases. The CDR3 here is CASRPGGAGTGEKLFF. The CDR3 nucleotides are TGTGCCAGCAGGCCCGGGGGTGCAGGGACGGGTGAAAAACTGTTTTTT.

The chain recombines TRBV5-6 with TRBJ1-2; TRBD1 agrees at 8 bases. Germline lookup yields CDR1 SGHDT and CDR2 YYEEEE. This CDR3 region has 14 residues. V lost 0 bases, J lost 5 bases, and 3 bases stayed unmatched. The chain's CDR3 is CASSLGTGTYGYTF. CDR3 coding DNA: TGTGCCAGCAGCTTGGGGACAGGGACGTATGGCTACACCTTC.

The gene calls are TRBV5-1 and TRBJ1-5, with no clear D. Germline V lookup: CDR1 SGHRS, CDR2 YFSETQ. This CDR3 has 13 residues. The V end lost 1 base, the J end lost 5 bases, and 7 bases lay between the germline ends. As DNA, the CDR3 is TGCGCCAGCAGCTTGACAGCTGATCAGCCCCAGCATTTT. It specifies CASSLTADQPQHF.

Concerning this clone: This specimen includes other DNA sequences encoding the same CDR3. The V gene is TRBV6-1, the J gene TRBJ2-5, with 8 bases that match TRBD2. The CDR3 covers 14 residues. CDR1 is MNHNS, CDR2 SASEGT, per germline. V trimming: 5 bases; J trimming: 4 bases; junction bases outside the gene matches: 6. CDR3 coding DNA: TGTGCCAGCAGTCCGGGACTAGTAGGAGAGACCCAGTACTTC. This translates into CASSPGLVGETQYF.

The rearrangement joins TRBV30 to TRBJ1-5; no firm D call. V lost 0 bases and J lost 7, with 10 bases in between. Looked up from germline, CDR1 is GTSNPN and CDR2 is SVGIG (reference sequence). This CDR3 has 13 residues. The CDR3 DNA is TGTGCCTGGAGTGTAAAGGGTTCACAGCCCCAGCATTTT. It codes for CAWSVKGSQPQHF. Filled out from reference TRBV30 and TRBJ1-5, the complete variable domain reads SQTIHQWPATLVQPVGSPLSLECTVEGTSNPNLYWYRQAAGRGLQLLFYSVGIGQISSEVPQNLSASRPQDRQFILSSKKLLLSDSGFYLCAWSVKGSQPQHFGDGTRLSIL.

CDR3: CASSQDRGGNTDTQYF. The CDR3 DNA sequence: TGCGCCAGCAGCCAAGATAGAGGCGGGAACACAGATACGCAGTATTTT. V gene TRBV4-3 combines with J gene TRBJ2-3, with a weak D call TRBD2 (6 bases). CDR1 is LGHNA, CDR2 YSLEER, per germline. The V and J ends lost 0 bases and 2 bases respectively, with 12 bases between them. This CDR3 is 16 amino acids long.

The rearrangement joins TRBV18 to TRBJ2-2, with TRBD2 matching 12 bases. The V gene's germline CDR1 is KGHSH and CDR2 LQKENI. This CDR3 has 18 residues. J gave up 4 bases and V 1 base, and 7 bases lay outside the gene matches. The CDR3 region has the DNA TGTGCCAGCTCACCACTGACTAGCGGGAGAAGATCCACCGGGGAGCTGTTTTTT. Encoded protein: CASSPLTSGRRSTGELFF. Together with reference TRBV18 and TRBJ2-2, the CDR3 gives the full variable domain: NAGVMQNPRHLVRRRGQEARLRCSPMKGHSHVYWYRQLPEEGLKFMVYLQKENIIDESGMPKERFSAEFPKEGPSILRIQQVVRGDSAAYFCASSPLTSGRRSTGELFFGEGSRLTVL.

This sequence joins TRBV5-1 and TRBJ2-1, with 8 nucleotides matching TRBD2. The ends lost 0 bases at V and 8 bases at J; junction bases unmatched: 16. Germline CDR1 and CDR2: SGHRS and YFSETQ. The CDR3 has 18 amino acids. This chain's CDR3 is CASSLARGGRLALDEQFF. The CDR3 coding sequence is TGCGCCAGCAGCTTGGCCCGCGGAGGAAGACTAGCGCTTGATGAGCAGTTCTTC.

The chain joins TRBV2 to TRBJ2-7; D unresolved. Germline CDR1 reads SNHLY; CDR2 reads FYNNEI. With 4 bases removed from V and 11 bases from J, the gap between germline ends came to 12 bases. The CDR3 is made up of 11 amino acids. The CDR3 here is CASSVEKLEYF. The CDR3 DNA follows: TGTGCCAGCAGTGTGGAAAAGCTGGAGTACTTC.